This TCR beta chain was sequenced for a study of cytomegalovirus exposure and HLA in healthy donors. A word on this clone: Its target is not known.

Measured with immunoSEQ multiplex PCR; TCRdb has only the in-frame clones, and not every one. The repertoire has more than 250,000 clones, 75% to 90% of them found once; the top ten carry roughly 1.1%. V lost 8 bases, J lost 2 bases, and 30 bases lay in between. This CDR3 spans 19 amino acids. CDR1 and CDR2 (germline): MDHEN, SYDVKM. The study, taken as a whole, reports: A few CMV-associated chains proved CMV antigen-specific in vitro.

The rearrangement joins TRBV28 to TRBJ1-1, with a tentative D call TRBD1 (5 bases). The source of this sequence is a woman in her twenties or thirties in good health and CMV-seropositive. What was sequenced was PBMCs. CDR3 bases: TGTGCCAGCTGTTGGCCGTTTGACGAGCCCAGGGCAGATAACACTGAAGCTTTCTTT. Its translation is CASCWPFDEPRADNTEAFF.